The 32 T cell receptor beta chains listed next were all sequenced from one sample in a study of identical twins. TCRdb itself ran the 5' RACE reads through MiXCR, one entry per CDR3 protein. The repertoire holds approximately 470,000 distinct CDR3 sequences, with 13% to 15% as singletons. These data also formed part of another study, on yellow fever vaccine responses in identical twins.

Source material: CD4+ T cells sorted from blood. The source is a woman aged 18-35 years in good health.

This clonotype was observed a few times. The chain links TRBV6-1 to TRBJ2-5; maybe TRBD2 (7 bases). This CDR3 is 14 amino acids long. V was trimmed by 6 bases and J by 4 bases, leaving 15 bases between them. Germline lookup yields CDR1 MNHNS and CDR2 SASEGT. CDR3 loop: CASSRGGIVETQYF. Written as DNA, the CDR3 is TGTGCCAGCAGCCGCGGGGGCATTGTAGAGACCCAGTACTTC.

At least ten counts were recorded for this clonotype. CDR3 in amino acids: CASSLDRQGASGNTIYF. CDR3 nucleotides: TGTGCCAGCAGCTTAGATCGGCAGGGGGCATCTGGAAACACCATATATTTT. The rearrangement uses TRBV11-2 and TRBJ1-3; the match to TRBD1 covers 8 bases. The CDR3 has 17 amino acids. V shed 0 bases, J shed 1 base, and the junction held 5 bases outside the gene matches. CDR1 is SGHAT, CDR2 FQNNGV, per germline.

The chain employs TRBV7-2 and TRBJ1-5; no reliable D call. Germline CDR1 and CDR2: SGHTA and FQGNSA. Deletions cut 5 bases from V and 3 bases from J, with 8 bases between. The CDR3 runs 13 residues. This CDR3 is CASSGWVNQPQHF. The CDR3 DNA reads TGTGCCAGCAGCGGATGGGTCAATCAGCCCCAGCATTTT. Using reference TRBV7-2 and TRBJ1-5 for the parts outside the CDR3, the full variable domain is GAGVSQSPSNKVTEKGKDVELRCDPISGHTALYWYRQSLGQGLEFLIYFQGNSAPDKSGLPSDRFSAERTGGSVSTLTIQRTQQEDSAVYLCASSGWVNQPQHFGDGTRLSIL.

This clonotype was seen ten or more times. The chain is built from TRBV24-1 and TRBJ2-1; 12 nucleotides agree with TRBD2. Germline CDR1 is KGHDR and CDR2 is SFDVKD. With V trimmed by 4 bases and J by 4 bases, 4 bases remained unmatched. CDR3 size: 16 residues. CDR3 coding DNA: TGTGCCACCAGTGAAACTAGCGGGGGGTTGTACAATGAGCAGTTCTTC. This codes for CATSETSGGLYNEQFF.

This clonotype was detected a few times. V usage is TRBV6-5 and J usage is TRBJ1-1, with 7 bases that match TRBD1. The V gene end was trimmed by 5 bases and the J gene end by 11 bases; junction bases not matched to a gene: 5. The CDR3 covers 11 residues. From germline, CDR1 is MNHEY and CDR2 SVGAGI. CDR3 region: CASSDRAAAFF. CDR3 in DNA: TGTGCCAGCAGTGACAGGGCGGCGGCTTTCTTT.

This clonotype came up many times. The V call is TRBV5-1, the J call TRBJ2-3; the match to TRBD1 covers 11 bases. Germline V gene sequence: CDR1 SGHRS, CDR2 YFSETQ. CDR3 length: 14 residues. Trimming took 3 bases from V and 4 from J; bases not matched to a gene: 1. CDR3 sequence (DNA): TGCGCCAGCAGCTGGACAGGGGGCTCAGATACGCAGTATTTT. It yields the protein CASSWTGGSDTQYF.

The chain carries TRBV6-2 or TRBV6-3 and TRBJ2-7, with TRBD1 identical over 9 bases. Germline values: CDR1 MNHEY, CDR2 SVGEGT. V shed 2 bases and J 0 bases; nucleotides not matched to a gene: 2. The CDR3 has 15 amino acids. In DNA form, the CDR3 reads TGTGCCAGCAGTTACGCGGGACAGGGCTCCTACGAGCAGTACTTC. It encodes CASSYAGQGSYEQYF.

The CDR3 nucleotides are TGCAGCGTTGAATCGGGGGTTAGGGCACCCCTCCACTTT. Its translation: CSVESGVRAPLHF. The chain uses TRBV29-1 and TRBJ1-6; maybe TRBD1 (5 bases). Germline assignment: CDR1 SQVTM and CDR2 ANQGSEA. V was pared by 2 bases and J by 11 bases, with 13 bases between. This CDR3 region has 13 residues.

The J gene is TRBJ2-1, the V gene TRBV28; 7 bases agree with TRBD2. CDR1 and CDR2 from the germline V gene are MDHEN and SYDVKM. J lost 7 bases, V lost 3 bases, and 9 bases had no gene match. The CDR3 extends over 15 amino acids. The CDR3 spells CASSFSAGSRNEQFF. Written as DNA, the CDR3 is TGTGCCAGCAGTTTCTCAGCGGGATCGCGAAATGAGCAGTTCTTC.

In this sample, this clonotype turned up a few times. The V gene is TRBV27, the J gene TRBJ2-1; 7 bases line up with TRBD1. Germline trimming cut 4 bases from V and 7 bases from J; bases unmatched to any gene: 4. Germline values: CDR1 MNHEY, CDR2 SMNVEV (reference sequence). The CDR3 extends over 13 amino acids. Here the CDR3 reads CASSSGTVNEQFF. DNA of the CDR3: TGTGCCAGCAGTTCCGGGACAGTTAATGAGCAGTTCTTC.

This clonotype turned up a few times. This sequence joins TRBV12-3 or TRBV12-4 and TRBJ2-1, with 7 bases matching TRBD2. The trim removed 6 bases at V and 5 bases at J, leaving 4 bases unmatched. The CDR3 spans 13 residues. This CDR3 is CASRLAPNNEQFF. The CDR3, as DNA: TGTGCCAGCAGACTAGCGCCAAACAATGAGCAGTTCTTC.

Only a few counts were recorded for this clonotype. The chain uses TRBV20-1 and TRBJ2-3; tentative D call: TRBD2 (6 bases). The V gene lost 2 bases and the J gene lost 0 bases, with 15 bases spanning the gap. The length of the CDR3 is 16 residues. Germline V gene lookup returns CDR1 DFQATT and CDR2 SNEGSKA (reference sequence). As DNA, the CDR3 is TGCAGTGCTAGAACCTGGGACTTACTTAGCACAGATACGCAGTATTTT. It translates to CSARTWDLLSTDTQYF.

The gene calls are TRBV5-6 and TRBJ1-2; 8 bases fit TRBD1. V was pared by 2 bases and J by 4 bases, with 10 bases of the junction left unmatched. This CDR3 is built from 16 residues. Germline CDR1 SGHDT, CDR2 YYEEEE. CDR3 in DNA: TGTGCCAGCAGCTTAAGGACAGGGACGGGTCTCTATGGCTACACCTTC. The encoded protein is CASSLRTGTGLYGYTF.

CDR3 in DNA: TGCAGTGCTCTAAGCGGGGGGGCCTATGAGCAGTTCTTC. Its protein product is CSALSGGAYEQFF. The V and J genes are TRBV20-1 and TRBJ2-1, with 10 bases fitting TRBD2. This CDR3 spans 13 amino acids. The germline CDR1 and CDR2 sequences are DFQATT and SNEGSKA (reference sequence). Losses at the gene ends were 5 bases for V and 8 bases for J; bases not matched to a gene: 6.

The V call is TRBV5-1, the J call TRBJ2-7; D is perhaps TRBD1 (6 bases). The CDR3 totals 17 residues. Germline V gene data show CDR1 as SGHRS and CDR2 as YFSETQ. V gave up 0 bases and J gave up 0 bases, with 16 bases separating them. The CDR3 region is CASSLGPPQGSSYEQYF. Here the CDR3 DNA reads TGCGCCAGCAGCTTGGGACCACCACAGGGAAGCTCCTACGAGCAGTACTTC. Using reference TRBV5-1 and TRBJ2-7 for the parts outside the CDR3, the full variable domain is KAGVTQTPRYLIKTRGQQVTLSCSPISGHRSVSWYQQTPGQGLQFLFEYFSETQRNKGNFPGRFSGRQFSNSRSEMNVSTLELGDSALYLCASSLGPPQGSSYEQYFGPGTRLTVT.

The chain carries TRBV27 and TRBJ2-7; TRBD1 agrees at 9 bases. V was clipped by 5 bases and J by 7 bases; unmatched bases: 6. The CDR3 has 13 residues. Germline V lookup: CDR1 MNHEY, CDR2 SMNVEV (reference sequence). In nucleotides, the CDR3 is TGTGCCAGCAGTGTTTACAGGGGGCTTGAGCAGTACTTC. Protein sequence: CASSVYRGLEQYF.

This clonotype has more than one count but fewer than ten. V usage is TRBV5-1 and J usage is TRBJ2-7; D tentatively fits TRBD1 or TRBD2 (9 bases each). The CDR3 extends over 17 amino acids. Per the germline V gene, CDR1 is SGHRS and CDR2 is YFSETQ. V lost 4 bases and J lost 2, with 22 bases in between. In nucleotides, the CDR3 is TGCGCCAGCAGCGTGGGACAGGGACTAGCAATTCCCTACGAGCAGTACTTC. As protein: CASSVGQGLAIPYEQYF.

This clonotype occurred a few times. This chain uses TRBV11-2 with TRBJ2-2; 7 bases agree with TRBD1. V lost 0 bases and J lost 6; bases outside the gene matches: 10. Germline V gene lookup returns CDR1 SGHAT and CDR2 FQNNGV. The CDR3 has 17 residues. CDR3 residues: CASSLDGTGVRAGELFF. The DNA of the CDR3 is TGTGCCAGCAGCTTAGACGGTACAGGGGTTAGGGCCGGGGAGCTGTTTTTT.

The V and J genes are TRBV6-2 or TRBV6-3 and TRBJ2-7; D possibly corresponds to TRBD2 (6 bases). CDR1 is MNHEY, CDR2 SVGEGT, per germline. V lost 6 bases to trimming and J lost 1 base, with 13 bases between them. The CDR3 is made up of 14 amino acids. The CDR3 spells CASRPAGISYEQYF. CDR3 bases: TGTGCCAGCAGACCGGCGGGGATATCCTACGAGCAGTACTTC.

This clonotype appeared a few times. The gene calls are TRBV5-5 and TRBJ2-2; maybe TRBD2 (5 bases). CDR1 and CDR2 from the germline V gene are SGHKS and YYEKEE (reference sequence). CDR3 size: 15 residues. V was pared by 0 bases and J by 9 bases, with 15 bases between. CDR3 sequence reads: CASSLDSQRDWELFF. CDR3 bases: TGTGCCAGCAGCTTGGACAGCCAGAGGGATTGGGAGCTGTTTTTT.

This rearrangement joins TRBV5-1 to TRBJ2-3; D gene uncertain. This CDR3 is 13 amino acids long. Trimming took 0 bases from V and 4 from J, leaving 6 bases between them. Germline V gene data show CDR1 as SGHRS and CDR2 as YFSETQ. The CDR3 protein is CASSLGLSDTQYF. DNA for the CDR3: TGCGCCAGCAGCTTGGGGCTGTCAGATACGCAGTATTTT.

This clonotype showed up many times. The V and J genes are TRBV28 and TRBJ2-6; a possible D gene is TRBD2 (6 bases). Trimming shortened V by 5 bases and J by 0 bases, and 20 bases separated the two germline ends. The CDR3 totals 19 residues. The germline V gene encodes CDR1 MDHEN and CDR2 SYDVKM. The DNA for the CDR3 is TGTGCCAGCAGTAGGGACGGGGGATACACCATCTCTGGGGCCAACGTCCTGACTTTC. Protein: CASSRDGGYTISGANVLTF.

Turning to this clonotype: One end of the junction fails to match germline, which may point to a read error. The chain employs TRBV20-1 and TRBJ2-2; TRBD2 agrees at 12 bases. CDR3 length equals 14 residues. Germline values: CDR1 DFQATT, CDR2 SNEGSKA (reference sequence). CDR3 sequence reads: CSVRLAGVNGELFF. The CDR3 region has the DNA TGCAGTGTTAGACTAGCGGGAGTTAACGGGGAGCTGTTTTTT.

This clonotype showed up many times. In DNA, the CDR3 is TGCAGCGCCACGGGGCAAGGGGGCGACCCTTCCGGTGAGCAGTTCTTC. As protein: CSATGQGGDPSGEQFF. The chain couples TRBV29-1 to TRBJ2-1, with 7 nucleotides matching TRBD1. The length of the CDR3 is 16 residues. With V trimmed by 7 bases and J by 9 bases, 21 bases remained unmatched. Germline CDR1 and CDR2: SQVTM and ANQGSEA.

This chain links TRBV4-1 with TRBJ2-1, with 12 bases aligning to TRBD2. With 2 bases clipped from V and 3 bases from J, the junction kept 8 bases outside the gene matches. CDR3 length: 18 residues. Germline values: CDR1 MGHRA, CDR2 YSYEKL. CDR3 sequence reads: CASSQSRLAGVIYNEQFF. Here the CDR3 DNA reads TGCGCCAGCAGCCAATCGAGACTAGCGGGAGTCATCTACAATGAGCAGTTCTTC.

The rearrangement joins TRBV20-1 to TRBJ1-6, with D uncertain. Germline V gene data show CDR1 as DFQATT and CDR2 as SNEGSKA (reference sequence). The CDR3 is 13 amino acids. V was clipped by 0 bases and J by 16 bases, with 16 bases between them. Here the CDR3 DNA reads TGCAGTGCTAGAGATGACCCTAACCGGTGGCTCCACTTT. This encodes CSARDDPNRWLHF.

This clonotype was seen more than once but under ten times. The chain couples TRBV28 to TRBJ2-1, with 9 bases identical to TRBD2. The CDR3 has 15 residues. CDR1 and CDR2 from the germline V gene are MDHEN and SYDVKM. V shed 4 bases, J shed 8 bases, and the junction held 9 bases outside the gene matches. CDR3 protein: CASSSLGGRVDEQFF. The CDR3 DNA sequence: TGTGCCAGCAGTTCCCTTGGCGGGAGGGTTGATGAGCAGTTCTTC.

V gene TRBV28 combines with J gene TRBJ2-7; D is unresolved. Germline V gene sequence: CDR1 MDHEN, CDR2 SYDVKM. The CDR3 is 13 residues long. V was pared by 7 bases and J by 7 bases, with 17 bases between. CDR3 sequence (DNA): TGTGCCAGCAATCCCCCGGCCAGTTGGGAGCAGTACTTC. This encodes CASNPPASWEQYF.

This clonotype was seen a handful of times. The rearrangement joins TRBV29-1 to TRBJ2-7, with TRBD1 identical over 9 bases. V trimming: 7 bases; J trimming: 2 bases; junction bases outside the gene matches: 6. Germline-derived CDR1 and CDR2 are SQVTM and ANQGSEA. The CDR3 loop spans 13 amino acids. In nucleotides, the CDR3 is TGCAGCGCCGAGACAGGGGGGGCCTACGAGCAGTACTTC. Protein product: CSAETGGAYEQYF.

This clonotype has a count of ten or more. The CDR3 nucleotides read TGCGCCAGCAGCTTGGGGAATCTGGCCGGGGAGCTGTTTTTT. Amino acid sequence: CASSLGNLAGELFF. This chain links TRBV5-1 with TRBJ2-2; D is uncertain. From germline, CDR1 is SGHRS and CDR2 YFSETQ. The CDR3 consists of 14 residues. V was trimmed by 0 bases and J by 6 bases, leaving 9 bases between them. Using reference TRBV5-1 and TRBJ2-2 for the parts outside the CDR3, the full variable domain is KAGVTQTPRYLIKTRGQQVTLSCSPISGHRSVSWYQQTPGQGLQFLFEYFSETQRNKGNFPGRFSGRQFSNSRSEMNVSTLELGDSALYLCASSLGNLAGELFFGEGSRLTVL.

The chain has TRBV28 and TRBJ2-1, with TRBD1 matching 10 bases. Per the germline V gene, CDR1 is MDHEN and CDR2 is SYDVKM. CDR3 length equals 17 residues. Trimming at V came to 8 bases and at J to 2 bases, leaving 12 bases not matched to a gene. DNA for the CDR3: TGTGCCAGCCACTCGAGACAGGGGGCGCGGGCCTACAATGAGCAGTTCTTC. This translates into CASHSRQGARAYNEQFF.

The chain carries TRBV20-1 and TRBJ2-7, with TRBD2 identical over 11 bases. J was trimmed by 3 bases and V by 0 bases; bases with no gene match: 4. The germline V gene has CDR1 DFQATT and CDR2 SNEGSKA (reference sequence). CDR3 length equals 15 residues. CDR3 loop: CSARDLGLADYEQYF. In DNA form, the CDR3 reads TGCAGTGCTAGAGATCTGGGACTAGCGGACTACGAGCAGTACTTC.